Below, 24 T cell receptor beta chains from the same sample are listed, as sequenced in a study of T-cell reconstitution after alpha-beta-depleted transplantation in children. Preparation of the TCRbeta library was carried out with unique molecular identifiers. In TCRdb, the PCR reads were re-called with MiXCR into one record per CDR3 protein. The table has fewer than 700,000 distinct CDR3 sequences, 20% to 25% seen once. Sample: PBMCs, mostly from graft donor cells, taken 360 days after TCRalphabeta/CD19-depleted stem cell transplant. These receptors were obtained from a boy younger than two who had a stem cell transplant for acute myeloid leukemia, so the T cells may come from the graft donor.

Concerning this clonotype itself: As the CDR3 is not closed by the conserved phenylalanine or tryptophan, this likely results from a read error. The rearrangement links TRBV12-3 or TRBV12-4 to TRBJ2-4; TRBD1 is a possible D gene (6 bases). The length of the CDR3 is 17 residues. The V and J ends lost 5 bases and 8 bases respectively, with 25 bases between them. As DNA, the CDR3 is TGTGCCAGCAGTCCCGAGGGAGTAGGGGGAAGAAAGGACATTCAGTACTTA. The encoded protein is CASSPEGVGGRKDIQYL.

The table lists this clonotype with a few counts. The chain is built from TRBV28 and TRBJ2-7, with D maybe TRBD2 (6 bases). In germline, CDR1 is MDHEN, CDR2 SYDVKM. Trimming took off 3 bases at V and 2 bases at J, with 14 bases between the two ends. The CDR3 is made up of 15 amino acids. The CDR3: CASSFSRTTTYEQYV. CDR3 nucleotide sequence: TGTGCCAGCAGTTTTTCGAGGACTACTACCTACGAGCAGTACGTC.

Only a few counts were recorded for this clonotype. This rearrangement joins TRBV4-3 to TRBJ2-5, with 13 bases matching TRBD2. V lost 0 bases and J lost 3; bases outside the gene matches: 10. The germline CDR1 and CDR2 sequences are LGHNA and YSLEER. CDR3 length equals 19 residues. CDR3 sequence (DNA): TGCGCCAGCAGCCAAGATACCCCCTGGACTAGCGGGGGAAAAGAGACCCAGTACTTC. Its translation is CASSQDTPWTSGGKETQYF.

The V and J genes are TRBV29-1 and TRBJ2-5; D is tentatively TRBD1 or TRBD2 (6 bases each). The CDR3 totals 14 residues. V lost 7 bases, J lost 3 bases, and 18 bases lay in between. Germline loops: CDR1 SQVTM, CDR2 ANQGSEA. The CDR3 region has the DNA TGCAGCGGGGGGGCAGGGATTTTTGAAGAGACCCAGTACTTC. It codes for CSGGAGIFEETQYF.

This rearrangement joins TRBV18 to TRBJ2-7; 7 bases map to TRBD1. V gave up 3 bases and J gave up 9 bases; unmatched junction bases: 5. The CDR3 spans 12 residues. Per germline, CDR1 KGHSH and CDR2 LQKENI. The CDR3 is CASSPTGQWQYV. The CDR3 bases are TGTGCCAGCTCACCCACGGGACAGTGGCAGTACGTC.

J is TRBJ2-5 and V is TRBV7-2; TRBD1 aligns across 7 bases. Per germline, CDR1 SGHTA and CDR2 FQGNSA. The junction had 9 bases not matched to a gene; V was cut back by 5 bases and J by 0 bases. This CDR3 is 16 amino acids long. The CDR3 is CASSRTGFLYQETQYF. The CDR3 DNA reads as TGTGCCAGCAGCAGGACAGGTTTTCTGTACCAAGAGACCCAGTACTTC.

This clonotype was detected only once. The rearrangement links TRBV11-3 to TRBJ2-1; D may match TRBD1 or TRBD2 (6 bases each). Trimming shortened V by 3 bases and J by 1 base, and 16 bases separated the two germline ends. This CDR3 has 17 amino acids. Germline lookup yields CDR1 SGHNT and CDR2 YENEEA. CDR3 sequence: CASSLSGADRSYNEQFF. The CDR3 DNA follows: TGTGCCAGCAGCTTGTCGGGGGCGGATCGGTCCTACAATGAGCAGTTCTTC.

This clonotype came up many times. This chain uses TRBV9 with TRBJ2-3; no clear D gene. The V and J ends lost 0 bases and 1 base respectively, with 6 bases between them. Germline V lookup: CDR1 SGDLS, CDR2 YYNGEE. The CDR3 length is 14 residues. For the CDR3, the DNA is TGTGCCAGCAGCGTAGCTACCGGCACAGATACGCAGTATTTT. It is translated as CASSVATGTDTQYF.

This clonotype was found a few times. This chain connects TRBV7-8 to TRBJ1-1; the D gene is possibly TRBD1 (6 bases). This CDR3 comprises 14 residues. Trimming stripped 7 bases from V and 5 bases from J, with 17 bases between. Germline assignment: CDR1 SGHVS and CDR2 FQNEAQ. CDR3 nucleotide sequence: TGTGCCAGCACCGCCCCAGGGGCGGTAACTGAAGCTTTCTTT. Its protein product is CASTAPGAVTEAFF.

J is TRBJ1-3 and V is TRBV12-3 or TRBV12-4, with 7 bases lining up with TRBD1. The CDR3 has 15 amino acids. J gave up 0 bases and V 6 bases, and 5 bases lay outside the gene matches. CDR3 sequence: CASRAGQNSGNTIYF. CDR3 nucleotide sequence: TGTGCCAGCAGGGCGGGACAGAACTCTGGAAACACCATATATTTT.

This clonotype appeared a few times. J is TRBJ2-2 and V is TRBV12-3 or TRBV12-4; D remains ambiguous. The germline V and J ends were trimmed by 6 bases and 6 bases, with 8 bases remaining between them. The CDR3 length is 12 residues. In DNA, the CDR3 is TGTGCCAGCAGCGGCCGGGCCGGGGAGCTGTTTTTT. Translating gives CASSGRAGELFF.

V is TRBV18 and J is TRBJ2-6; 10 bases are a match to TRBD1. The CDR3 is made up of 16 amino acids. V lost 3 bases, J lost 4 bases, and 3 bases stayed unmatched. Per germline, CDR1 KGHSH and CDR2 LQKENI. The CDR3 reads CASSPRQGAGANVLTF. The DNA of the CDR3 is TGTGCCAGCTCACCTCGACAGGGGGCCGGGGCCAACGTCCTGACTTTC. Complete variable domain (other parts from reference TRBV18 and TRBJ2-6): NAGVMQNPRHLVRRRGQEARLRCSPMKGHSHVYWYRQLPEEGLKFMVYLQKENIIDESGMPKERFSAEFPKEGPSILRIQQVVRGDSAAYFCASSPRQGAGANVLTFGAGSRLTVL.

This clonotype has only a few counts. The chain combines TRBV7-8 with TRBJ2-7; the D is unclear. The CDR3 is 15 residues long. V was pared by 6 bases and J by 7 bases, with 22 bases between. Germline V gene lookup returns CDR1 SGHVS and CDR2 FQNEAQ. As DNA, the CDR3 is TGTGCCAGCAGACCCCACACCGAACGCCTCCGGGAGCAGTACTTC. This gives the protein CASRPHTERLREQYF.

This clonotype was seen repeatedly, ten times or more. The chain employs TRBV29-1 and TRBJ2-3; 8 positions agree with TRBD1. The CDR3 extends over 14 amino acids. V shed 6 bases and J 0 bases; nucleotides not matched to a gene: 5. Germline values: CDR1 SQVTM, CDR2 ANQGSEA. Here the CDR3 reads CSVSQGVSTDTQYF. In DNA form, the CDR3 reads TGCAGCGTCTCACAGGGGGTTAGCACAGATACGCAGTATTTT.

The rearrangement links TRBV4-1 to TRBJ1-1; 11 positions match TRBD1. This CDR3 has 16 amino acids. Losses at the gene ends were 4 bases for V and 4 bases for J; bases not matched to a gene: 8. Per the germline V gene, CDR1 is MGHRA and CDR2 is YSYEKL. The CDR3 DNA sequence: TGCGCCAGCAGCCCGCAATGGGACAGGGGGTTCACTGAAGCTTTCTTT. Encoded protein: CASSPQWDRGFTEAFF.

This chain links TRBV7-2 with TRBJ2-3; 9 positions match TRBD2. The length of the CDR3 is 15 residues. Per the germline V gene, CDR1 is SGHTA and CDR2 is FQGNSA. V lost 2 bases, J lost 4 bases, and 4 bases stayed unmatched. CDR3 bases: TGTGCCAGCAGCTTATACGCTAGCGGGGCAGATACGCAGTATTTT. Protein: CASSLYASGADTQYF.

The chain links TRBV9 to TRBJ2-3; 8 nucleotides agree with TRBD2. The junction had 4 bases not matched to a gene; V was cut back by 4 bases and J by 6 bases. This CDR3 has 13 residues. CDR1 SGDLS and CDR2 YYNGEE come from the germline V gene. The CDR3 protein is CASSQRGPDTQYF. In nucleotides, the CDR3 is TGTGCCAGCAGCCAGCGGGGGCCCGATACGCAGTATTTT.

The rearrangement uses TRBV28 and TRBJ2-5; 8 bases are a match to TRBD1. This CDR3 is built from 17 residues. Germline V lookup: CDR1 MDHEN, CDR2 SYDVKM. With 2 bases clipped from V and 3 bases from J, the junction kept 11 bases outside the gene matches. CDR3 sequence reads: CASSLAQGALGEETQYF. CDR3 nucleotide sequence: TGTGCCAGCAGTTTAGCGCAGGGGGCATTGGGGGAAGAGACCCAGTACTTC.

The rearrangement uses TRBV20-1 and TRBJ1-1; a possible D gene is TRBD1 (5 bases). The CDR3 is made up of 15 amino acids. The V and J ends lost 0 bases and 2 bases respectively, with 13 bases between them. Germline V gene lookup returns CDR1 DFQATT and CDR2 SNEGSKA (reference sequence). The chain's CDR3 is CSARDSGGANTEAFF. CDR3 coding DNA: TGCAGTGCTAGAGATAGTGGGGGAGCAAACACTGAAGCTTTCTTT.

This chain connects TRBV28 to TRBJ2-5; D might be TRBD1 (6 bases). V dropped 5 bases and J dropped 1 base, with 23 bases sitting between them. This CDR3 is built from 18 residues. From germline, CDR1 is MDHEN and CDR2 SYDVKM. CDR3 coding DNA: TGTGCCAGCAGTCCCTGGGGGCCTAGGGGACGGATCCAAGAGACCCAGTACTTC. This codes for CASSPWGPRGRIQETQYF.

The chain recombines TRBV7-9 with TRBJ1-2; D possibly corresponds to TRBD1 (6 bases). The V gene's germline CDR1 is SEHNR and CDR2 FQNEAQ (reference sequence). V was pared by 5 bases and J by 3 bases, with 13 bases between. CDR3 length: 14 residues. The CDR3, as DNA: TGTGCCAGCAGCCTCCGCAGGGGCGACTATGGCTACACCTTC. Encoded protein: CASSLRRGDYGYTF.

This clonotype was recorded at least ten times. The rearrangement joins TRBV7-2 to TRBJ2-7; TRBD1 aligns across 7 bases. CDR3 length: 16 amino acids. V lost 5 bases to trimming and J lost 2 bases; unmatched junction nucleotides: 12. The V gene's germline CDR1 is SGHTA and CDR2 FQGNSA. CDR3 in DNA: TGTGCCAGCAGCCCCACATACGACAGGGTCCCCTACGAGCAGTACTTC. This codes for CASSPTYDRVPYEQYF. The variable domain in full, completed from reference TRBV7-2 and TRBJ2-7, reads GAGVSQSPSNKVTEKGKDVELRCDPISGHTALYWYRQSLGQGLEFLIYFQGNSAPDKSGLPSDRFSAERTGGSVSTLTIQRTQQEDSAVYLCASSPTYDRVPYEQYFGPGTRLTVT.

This clonotype was observed a handful of times. The J gene is TRBJ2-7, the V gene TRBV5-8, with D perhaps TRBD2 (6 bases). CDR3 length: 11 residues. Trimming took off 0 bases at V and 11 bases at J, with 9 bases between the two ends. Germline V gene sequence: CDR1 SGHTS, CDR2 YDEGEE. The CDR3 region has the DNA TGTGCCAGCAGCTTGGAGAAGCGGGAGTACTTC. This gives the protein CASSLEKREYF.

The rearrangement uses TRBV4-2 and TRBJ2-7, with a possible D match to TRBD2 (5 bases). There are 15 residues in the CDR3. Germline CDR1 is LGHNA and CDR2 is YNFKEQ. V was cut by 4 bases and J by 0 bases, with 13 bases left in between. The CDR3 nucleotides are TGTGCCAGCAGCCGACCGGCAGCGGACTCCTACGAGCAGTACTTC. It specifies CASSRPAADSYEQYF.